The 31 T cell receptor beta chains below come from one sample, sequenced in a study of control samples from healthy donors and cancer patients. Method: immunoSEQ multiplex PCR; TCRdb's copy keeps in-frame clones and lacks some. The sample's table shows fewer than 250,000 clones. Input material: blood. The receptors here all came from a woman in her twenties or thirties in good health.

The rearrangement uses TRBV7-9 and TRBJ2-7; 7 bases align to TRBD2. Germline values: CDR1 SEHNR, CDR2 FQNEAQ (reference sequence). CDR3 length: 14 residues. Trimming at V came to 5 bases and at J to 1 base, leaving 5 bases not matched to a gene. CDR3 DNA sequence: TGTGCCAGCAGCCCCTCGGGGGGTTCCTACGAGCAGTACTTC. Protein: CASSPSGGSYEQYF.

The CDR3 loop reads CATSAGTRTDTQYF. In nucleotides, the CDR3 is TGTGCCACCAGTGCAGGGACCCGCACAGATACGCAGTATTTT. V is TRBV24-1 and J is TRBJ2-3; the D call may be TRBD1 or TRBD2 (5 bases each). Germline assignment: CDR1 KGHDR and CDR2 SFDVKD. The length of the CDR3 is 14 residues. Trimming cost V 5 bases and J 1 base, with 9 bases left between them.

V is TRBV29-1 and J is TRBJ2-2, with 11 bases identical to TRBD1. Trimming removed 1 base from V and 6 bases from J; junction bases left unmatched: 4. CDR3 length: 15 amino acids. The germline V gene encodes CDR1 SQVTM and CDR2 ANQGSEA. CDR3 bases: TGCAGCGTTGAAGGCGGACAGGGGGCGGCCGGGGAGCTGTTTTTT. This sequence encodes CSVEGGQGAAGELFF.

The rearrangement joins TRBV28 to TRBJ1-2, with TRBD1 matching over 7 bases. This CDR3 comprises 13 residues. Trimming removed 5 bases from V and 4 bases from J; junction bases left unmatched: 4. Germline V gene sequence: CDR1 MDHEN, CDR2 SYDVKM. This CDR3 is CASSRPGGYGYTF. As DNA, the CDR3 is TGTGCCAGCAGTAGACCAGGGGGCTATGGCTACACCTTC.

The CDR3 coding sequence is TGTGCCAGCAGTTACCGGGACAGGGGGTCCTTGGAGCAGTTCTTC. This codes for CASSYRDRGSLEQFF. The chain links TRBV6-2 or TRBV6-3 to TRBJ2-1, with 11 bases that match TRBD1. The length of the CDR3 is 15 residues. Germline loops: CDR1 MNHEY, CDR2 SVGEGT. The ends lost 2 bases at V and 10 bases at J; junction bases unmatched: 7.

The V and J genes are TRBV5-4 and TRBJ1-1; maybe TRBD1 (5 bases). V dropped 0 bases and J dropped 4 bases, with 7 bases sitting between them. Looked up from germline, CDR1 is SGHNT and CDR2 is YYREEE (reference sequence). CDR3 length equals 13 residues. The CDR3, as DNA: TGTGCCAGCAGCTTGGGGACACTCACTGAAGCTTTCTTT. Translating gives CASSLGTLTEAFF.

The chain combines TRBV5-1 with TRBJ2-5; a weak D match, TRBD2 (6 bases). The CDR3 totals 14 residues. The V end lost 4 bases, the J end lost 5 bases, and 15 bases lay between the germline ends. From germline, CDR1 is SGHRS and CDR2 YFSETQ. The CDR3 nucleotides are TGCGCCAGCAGCGCCGGGGGTAGCGGTGAGACCCAGTACTTC. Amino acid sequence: CASSAGGSGETQYF.

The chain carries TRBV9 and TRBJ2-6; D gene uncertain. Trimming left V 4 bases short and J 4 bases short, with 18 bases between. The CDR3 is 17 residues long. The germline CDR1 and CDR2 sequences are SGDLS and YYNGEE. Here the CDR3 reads CASSPKTRSPGANVLTF. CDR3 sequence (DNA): TGTGCCAGCAGCCCTAAGACCAGGTCCCCCGGGGCCAACGTCCTGACTTTC.

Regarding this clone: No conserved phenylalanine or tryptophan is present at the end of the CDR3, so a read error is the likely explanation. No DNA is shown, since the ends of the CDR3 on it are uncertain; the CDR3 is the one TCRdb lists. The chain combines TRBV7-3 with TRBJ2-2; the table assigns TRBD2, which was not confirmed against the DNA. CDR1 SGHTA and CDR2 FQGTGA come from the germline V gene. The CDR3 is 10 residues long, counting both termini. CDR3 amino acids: CASSLKRGPN.

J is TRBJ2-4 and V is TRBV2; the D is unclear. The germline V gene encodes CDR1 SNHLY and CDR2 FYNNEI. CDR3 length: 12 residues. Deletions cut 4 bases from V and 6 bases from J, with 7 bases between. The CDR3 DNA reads TGTGCCAGCAGTGGAAGGGTAAACATTCAGTACTTC. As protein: CASSGRVNIQYF.

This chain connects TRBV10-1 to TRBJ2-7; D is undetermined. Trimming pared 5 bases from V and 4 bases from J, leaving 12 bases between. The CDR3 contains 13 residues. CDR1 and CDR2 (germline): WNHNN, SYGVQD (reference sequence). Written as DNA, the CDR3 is TGCGCCAGCAGTCCATACGGAGAGTACGAGCAGTACTTC. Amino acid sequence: CASSPYGEYEQYF.

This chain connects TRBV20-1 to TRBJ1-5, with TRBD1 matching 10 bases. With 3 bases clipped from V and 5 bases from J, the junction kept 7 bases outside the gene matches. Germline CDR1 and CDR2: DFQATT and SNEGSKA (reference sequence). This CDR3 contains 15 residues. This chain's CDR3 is CSASEPGQGYQPQHF. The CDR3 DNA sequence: TGCAGTGCTAGTGAACCGGGACAGGGGTATCAGCCCCAGCATTTT.

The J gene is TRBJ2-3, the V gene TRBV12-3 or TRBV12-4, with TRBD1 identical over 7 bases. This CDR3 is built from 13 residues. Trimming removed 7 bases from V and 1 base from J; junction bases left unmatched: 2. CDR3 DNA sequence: TGTGCCAGCAAGGGGGCCGGCACAGATACGCAGTATTTT. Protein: CASKGAGTDTQYF.

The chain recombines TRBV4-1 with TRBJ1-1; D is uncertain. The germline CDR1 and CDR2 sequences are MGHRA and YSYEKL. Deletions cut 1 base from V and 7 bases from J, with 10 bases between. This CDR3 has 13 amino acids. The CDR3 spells CASSQAGGNEAFF. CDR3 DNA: TGCGCCAGCAGCCAAGCGGGCGGCAATGAAGCTTTCTTT.

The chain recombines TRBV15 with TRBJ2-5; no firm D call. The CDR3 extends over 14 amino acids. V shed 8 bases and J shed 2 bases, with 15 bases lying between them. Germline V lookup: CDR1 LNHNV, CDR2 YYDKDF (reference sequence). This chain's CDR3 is CATLRPGVQETQYF. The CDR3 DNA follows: TGTGCCACCCTACGGCCAGGCGTACAAGAGACCCAGTACTTC.

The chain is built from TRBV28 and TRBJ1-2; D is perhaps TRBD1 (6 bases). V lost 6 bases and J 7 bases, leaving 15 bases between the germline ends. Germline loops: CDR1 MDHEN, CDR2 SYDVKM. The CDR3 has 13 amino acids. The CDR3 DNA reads TGTGCCAGCAGATACAGGGAAGTGGGTGGCTACACCTTC. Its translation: CASRYREVGGYTF.

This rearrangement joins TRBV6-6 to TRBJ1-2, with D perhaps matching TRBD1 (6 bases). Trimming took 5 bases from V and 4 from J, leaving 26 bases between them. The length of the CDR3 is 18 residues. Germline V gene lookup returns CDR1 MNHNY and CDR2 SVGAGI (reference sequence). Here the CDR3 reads CASSLLQGNRRGSYGYTF. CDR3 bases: TGTGCCAGCAGTCTTTTACAGGGAAATAGACGAGGGAGCTATGGCTACACCTTC.

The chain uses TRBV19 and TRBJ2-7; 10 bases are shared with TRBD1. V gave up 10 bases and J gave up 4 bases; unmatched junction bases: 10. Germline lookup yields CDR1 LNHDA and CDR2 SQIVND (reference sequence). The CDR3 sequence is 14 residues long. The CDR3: CATAPGTGVYEQYF. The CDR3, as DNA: TGTGCCACCGCCCCCGGGACAGGGGTTTACGAGCAGTACTTC. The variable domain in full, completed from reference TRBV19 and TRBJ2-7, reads DGGITQSPKYLFRKEGQNVTLSCEQNLNHDAMYWYRQDPGQGLRLIYYSQIVNDFQKGDIAEGYSVSREKKESFPLTVTSAQKNPTAFYLCATAPGTGVYEQYFGPGTRLTVT.

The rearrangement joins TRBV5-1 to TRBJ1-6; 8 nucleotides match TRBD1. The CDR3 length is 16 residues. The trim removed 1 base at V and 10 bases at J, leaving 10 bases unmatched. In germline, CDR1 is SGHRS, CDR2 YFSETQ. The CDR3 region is CASSLRTGMTNSPLHF. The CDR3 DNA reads TGCGCCAGCAGCTTGAGGACAGGGATGACGAACTCACCCCTCCACTTT.

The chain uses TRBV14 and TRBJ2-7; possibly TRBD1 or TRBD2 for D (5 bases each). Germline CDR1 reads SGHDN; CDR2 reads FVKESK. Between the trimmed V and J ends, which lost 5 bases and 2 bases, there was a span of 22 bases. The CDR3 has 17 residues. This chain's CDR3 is CASSSRTGTAFTYEQYF. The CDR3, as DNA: TGTGCCAGCAGCTCACGAACCGGGACGGCGTTCACCTACGAGCAGTACTTC.

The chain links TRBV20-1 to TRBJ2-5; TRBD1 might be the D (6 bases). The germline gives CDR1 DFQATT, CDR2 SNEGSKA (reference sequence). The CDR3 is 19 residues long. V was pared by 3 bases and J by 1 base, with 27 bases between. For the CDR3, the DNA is TGCAGTGCTAGTCCACCGCAATCCTATAGTTGGGGGCTCCAAGAGACCCAGTACTTC. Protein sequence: CSASPPQSYSWGLQETQYF.

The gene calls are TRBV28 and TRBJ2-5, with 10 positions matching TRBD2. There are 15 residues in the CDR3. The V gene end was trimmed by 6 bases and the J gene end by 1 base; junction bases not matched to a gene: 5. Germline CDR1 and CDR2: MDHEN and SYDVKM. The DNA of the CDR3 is TGTGCCAGCAGGGCTCTAGCGGGGGCCCAAGAGACCCAGTACTTC. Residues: CASRALAGAQETQYF.

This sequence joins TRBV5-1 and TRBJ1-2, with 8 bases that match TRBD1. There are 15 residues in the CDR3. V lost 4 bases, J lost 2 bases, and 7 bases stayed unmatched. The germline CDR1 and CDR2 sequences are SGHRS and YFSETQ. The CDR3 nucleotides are TGCGCCAGCAGCCTAGGACAGGGCGCCAACTATGGCTACACCTTC. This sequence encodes CASSLGQGANYGYTF. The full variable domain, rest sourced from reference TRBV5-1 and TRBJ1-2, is KAGVTQTPRYLIKTRGQQVTLSCSPISGHRSVSWYQQTPGQGLQFLFEYFSETQRNKGNFPGRFSGRQFSNSRSEMNVSTLELGDSALYLCASSLGQGANYGYTFGSGTRLTVV.

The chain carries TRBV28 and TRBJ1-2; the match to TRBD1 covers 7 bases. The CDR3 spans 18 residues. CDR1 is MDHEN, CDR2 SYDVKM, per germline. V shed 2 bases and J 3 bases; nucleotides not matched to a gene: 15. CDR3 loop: CASSLTLAFRQGYYGYTF. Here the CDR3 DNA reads TGTGCCAGCAGTTTAACGTTGGCTTTCCGACAGGGTTACTATGGCTACACCTTC.

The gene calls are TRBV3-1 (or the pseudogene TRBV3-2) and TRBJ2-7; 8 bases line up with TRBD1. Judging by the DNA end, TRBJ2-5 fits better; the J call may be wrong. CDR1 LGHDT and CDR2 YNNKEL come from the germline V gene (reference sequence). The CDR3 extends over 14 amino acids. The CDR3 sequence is CASSQMTGEETQYF. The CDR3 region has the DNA TGTGCCAGCAGCCAAATGACAGGGGAAGAGACCCAGTACTTC.

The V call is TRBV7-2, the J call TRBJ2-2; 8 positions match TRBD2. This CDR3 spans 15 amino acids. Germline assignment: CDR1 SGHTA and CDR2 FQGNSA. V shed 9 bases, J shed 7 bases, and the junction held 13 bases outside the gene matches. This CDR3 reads CASRPAGGRGGELFF. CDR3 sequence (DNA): TGTGCCAGTAGGCCTGCGGGGGGCCGGGGCGGGGAGCTGTTTTTT.

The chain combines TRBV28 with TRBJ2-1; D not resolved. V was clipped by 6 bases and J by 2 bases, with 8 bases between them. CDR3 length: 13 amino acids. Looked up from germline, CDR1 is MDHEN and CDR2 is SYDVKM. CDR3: CASSPLPYNEQFF. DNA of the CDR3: TGTGCCAGCAGCCCGCTGCCCTACAATGAGCAGTTCTTC.

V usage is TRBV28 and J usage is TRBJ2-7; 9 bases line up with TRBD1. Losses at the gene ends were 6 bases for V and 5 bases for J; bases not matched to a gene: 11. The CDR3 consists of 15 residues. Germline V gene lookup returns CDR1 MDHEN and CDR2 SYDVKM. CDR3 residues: CASSNTGTGSHEQYF. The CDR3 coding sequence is TGTGCCAGCAGCAACACCGGGACAGGGTCCCACGAGCAGTACTTC.

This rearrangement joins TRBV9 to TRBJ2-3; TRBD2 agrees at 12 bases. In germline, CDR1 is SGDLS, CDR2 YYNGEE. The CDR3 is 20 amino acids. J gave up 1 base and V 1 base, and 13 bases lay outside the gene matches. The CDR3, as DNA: TGTGCCAGCAGCGTACGACTAGCGGGGGCCGGGCCTCGGGGCACAGATACGCAGTATTTT. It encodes CASSVRLAGAGPRGTDTQYF.

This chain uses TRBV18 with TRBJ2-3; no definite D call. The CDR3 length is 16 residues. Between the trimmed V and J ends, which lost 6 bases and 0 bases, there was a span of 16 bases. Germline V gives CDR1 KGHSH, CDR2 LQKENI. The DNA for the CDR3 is TGTGCCAGCTCTCATTCTAGAAAGGCTAGCACAGATACGCAGTATTTT. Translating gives CASSHSRKASTDTQYF.

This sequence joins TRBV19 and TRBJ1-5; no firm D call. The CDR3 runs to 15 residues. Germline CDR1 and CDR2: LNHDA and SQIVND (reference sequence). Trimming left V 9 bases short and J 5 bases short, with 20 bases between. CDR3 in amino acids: CASRRPGRTDQPQHF. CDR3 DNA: TGTGCCAGCCGTCGGCCGGGGAGGACCGATCAGCCCCAGCATTTT.